Below, 9 T cell receptor beta chains from the same sample are listed, as sequenced in a study of blood T cell repertoires in COVID-19. Sequenced by immunoSEQ multiplex PCR; TCRdb stores in-frame clones only, minus some. The sample yields roughly 240,000 clones, approximately 85% seen once. The sequenced sample consisted of peripheral blood. These receptors all come from a woman older than 75 with COVID-19, enrolled during active disease.

The J gene is TRBJ2-5, the V gene TRBV5-1; 8 nucleotides agree with TRBD2. Germline V lookup: CDR1 SGHRS, CDR2 YFSETQ. The CDR3 length is 14 residues. J lost 2 bases, V lost 7 bases, and 7 bases had no gene match. The CDR3 coding sequence is TGCGCCAGCGCTCGGGGGGGAGTTCAAGAGACCCAGTACTTC. This codes for CASARGGVQETQYF. The full variable domain, its missing parts supplied by reference TRBV5-1 and TRBJ2-5, is KAGVTQTPRYLIKTRGQQVTLSCSPISGHRSVSWYQQTPGQGLQFLFEYFSETQRNKGNFPGRFSGRQFSNSRSEMNVSTLELGDSALYLCASARGGVQETQYFGPGTRLLVL.

The chain uses TRBV3-1 (or the pseudogene TRBV3-2) and TRBJ1-2; D uncertain. Germline CDR1 reads LGHDT; CDR2 reads YNNKEL (reference sequence). The CDR3 runs to 13 residues. The germline V and J ends were trimmed by 3 bases and 4 bases, with 9 bases remaining between them. CDR3 DNA sequence: TGTGCCAGCAGCCAGTCGGGAAGCTATGGCTACACCTTC. It codes for CASSQSGSYGYTF.

This clone was counted only a few times. The chain joins TRBV5-1 to TRBJ1-2, with D perhaps TRBD1 (5 bases). CDR3 length: 14 amino acids. The germline CDR1 and CDR2 sequences are SGHRS and YFSETQ. Trimming removed 0 bases at V and 7 bases at J, with 13 bases between. The CDR3 sequence is CASSLVGRDGGYTF. The DNA of the CDR3 is TGCGCCAGCAGCTTGGTTGGCAGGGATGGTGGCTACACCTTC.

V gene TRBV9 combines with J gene TRBJ2-6; no reliable D call. This CDR3 spans 14 amino acids. Germline V CDR1 and CDR2: SGDLS, YYNGEE. V lost 3 bases to trimming and J lost 0 bases, with 4 bases between them. CDR3 protein: CASSAISGANVLTF. The CDR3 DNA follows: TGTGCCAGCAGCGCTATCTCTGGGGCCAACGTCCTGACTTTC.

The CDR3 is CASSLTLEAFF. Written as DNA, the CDR3 is TGTGCCAGCAGTTTGACTCTAGAAGCTTTCTTT. This chain connects TRBV12-3 or TRBV12-4 to TRBJ1-1; the D is unclear. Trimming shortened V by 3 bases and J by 8 bases, and 7 bases separated the two germline ends. The CDR3 is 11 residues long.

The chain links TRBV9 to TRBJ1-4; D uncertain. Germline V gene data show CDR1 as SGDLS and CDR2 as YYNGEE. The CDR3 runs 16 residues. V lost 0 bases, J lost 4 bases, and 13 bases lay in between. The CDR3 DNA is TGTGCCAGCAGCGTAGGTCTCAGCGAGTTTAATGAAAAACTGTTTTTT. Encoded protein: CASSVGLSEFNEKLFF.

This chain connects TRBV7-3 to TRBJ2-3; 12 nucleotides line up with TRBD2. CDR1 is SGHTA and CDR2 is FQGTGA in the germline V gene. CDR3 length: 17 residues. V dropped 4 bases and J dropped 2; count of bases not matched to a gene: 7. The CDR3 DNA sequence: TGTGCCAGCAGCTCTGGACTAGCGGGGCGGGACACAGATACGCAGTATTTT. Translating it yields CASSSGLAGRDTDTQYF.

In this sample, this clone turned up once. J is TRBJ2-2 and V is TRBV24-1; 15 bases align to TRBD2. The CDR3 contains 19 residues. Germline-derived CDR1 and CDR2 are KGHDR and SFDVKD. With 3 bases clipped from V and 5 bases from J, the junction kept 9 bases outside the gene matches. This CDR3 is CATSDPGTSGGLRTGELFF. The CDR3 region has the DNA TGTGCCACCAGTGATCCGGGGACTAGCGGGGGGTTGCGAACCGGGGAGCTGTTTTTT.

The CDR3 DNA reads TGTGCCACCATGGACAGGGACAATCAGCCCCAGCATTTT. This translates into CATMDRDNQPQHF. This chain uses TRBV6-6 with TRBJ1-5, with 8 bases that match TRBD1. CDR1 is MNHNY, CDR2 SVGAGI, per germline (reference sequence). With V trimmed by 10 bases and J by 3 bases, 5 bases remained unmatched. The length of the CDR3 is 13 residues.